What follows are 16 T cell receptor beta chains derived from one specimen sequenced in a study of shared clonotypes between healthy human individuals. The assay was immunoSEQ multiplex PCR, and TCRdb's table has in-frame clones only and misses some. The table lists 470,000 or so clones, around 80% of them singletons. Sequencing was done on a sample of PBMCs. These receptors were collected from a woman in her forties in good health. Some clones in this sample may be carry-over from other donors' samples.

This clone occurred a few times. The CDR3 region is CASSIGYPGELFF. In nucleotides, the CDR3 is TGTGCCAGTAGTATCGGGTACCCCGGGGAGCTGTTTTTT. The V call is TRBV19, the J call TRBJ2-2; unclear D gene. This CDR3 spans 13 amino acids. V lost 3 bases and J 6 bases, leaving 8 bases between the germline ends. CDR1 is LNHDA and CDR2 is SQIVND in the germline V gene (reference sequence).

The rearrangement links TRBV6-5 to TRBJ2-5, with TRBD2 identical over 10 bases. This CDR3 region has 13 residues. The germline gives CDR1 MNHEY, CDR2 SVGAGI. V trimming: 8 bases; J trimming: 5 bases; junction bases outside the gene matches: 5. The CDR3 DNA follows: TGTGCCAGCGCTCTAGCGGGAGCCGAGACCCAGTACTTC. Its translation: CASALAGAETQYF.

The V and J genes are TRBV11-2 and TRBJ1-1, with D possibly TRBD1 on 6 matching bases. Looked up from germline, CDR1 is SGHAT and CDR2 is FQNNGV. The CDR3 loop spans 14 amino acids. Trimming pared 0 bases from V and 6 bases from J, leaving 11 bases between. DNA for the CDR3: TGTGCCAGCAGCTTAGAGGGGGCATGGGCTGAAGCTTTCTTT. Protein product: CASSLEGAWAEAFF. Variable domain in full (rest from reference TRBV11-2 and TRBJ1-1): EAGVAQSPRYKIIEKRQSVAFWCNPISGHATLYWYQQILGQGPKLLIQFQNNGVVDDSQLPKDRFSAERLKGVDSTLKIQPAKLEDSAVYLCASSLEGAWAEAFFGQGTRLTVV.

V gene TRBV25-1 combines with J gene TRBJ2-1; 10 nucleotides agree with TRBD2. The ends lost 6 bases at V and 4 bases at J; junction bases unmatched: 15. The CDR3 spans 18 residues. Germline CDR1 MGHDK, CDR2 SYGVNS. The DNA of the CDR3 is TGTGCCAGCAGAAGGAGCGTATCAACTAGCGGGGATTACAATGAGCAGTTCTTC. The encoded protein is CASRRSVSTSGDYNEQFF.

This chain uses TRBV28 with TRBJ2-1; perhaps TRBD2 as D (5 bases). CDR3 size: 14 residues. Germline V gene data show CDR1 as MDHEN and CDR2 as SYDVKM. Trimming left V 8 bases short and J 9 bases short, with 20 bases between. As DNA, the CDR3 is TGTGCCAGCGTTGCGAGGGAGTGGGCAACTGAGCAGTTCTTC. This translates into CASVAREWATEQFF.

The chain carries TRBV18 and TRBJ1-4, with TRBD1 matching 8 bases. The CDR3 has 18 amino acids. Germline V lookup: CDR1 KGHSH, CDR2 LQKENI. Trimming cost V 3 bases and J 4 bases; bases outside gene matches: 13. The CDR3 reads CASSPLTGARINNEKLFF. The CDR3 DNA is TGTGCCAGCTCACCCCTGACAGGGGCCAGAATTAATAATGAAAAACTGTTTTTT. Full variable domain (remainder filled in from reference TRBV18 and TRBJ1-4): NAGVMQNPRHLVRRRGQEARLRCSPMKGHSHVYWYRQLPEEGLKFMVYLQKENIIDESGMPKERFSAEFPKEGPSILRIQQVVRGDSAAYFCASSPLTGARINNEKLFFGSGTQLSVL.

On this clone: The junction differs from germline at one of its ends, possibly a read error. The CDR3 region has the DNA TGCGCCAGCAGCCAGGGGCCGGGACAGGGGACCTACGGGCAGTACTTC. It codes for CASSQGPGQGTYGQYF. The chain employs TRBV5-1 and TRBJ2-7, with 10 bases lining up with TRBD1. Germline V gene data show CDR1 as SGHRS and CDR2 as YFSETQ. The length of the CDR3 is 16 residues.

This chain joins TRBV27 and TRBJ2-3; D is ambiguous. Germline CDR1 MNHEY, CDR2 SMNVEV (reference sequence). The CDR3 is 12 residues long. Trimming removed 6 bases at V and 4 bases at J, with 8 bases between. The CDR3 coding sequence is TGTGCCAGCAGGACCTCATCAGATACGCAGTATTTT. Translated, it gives CASRTSSDTQYF.

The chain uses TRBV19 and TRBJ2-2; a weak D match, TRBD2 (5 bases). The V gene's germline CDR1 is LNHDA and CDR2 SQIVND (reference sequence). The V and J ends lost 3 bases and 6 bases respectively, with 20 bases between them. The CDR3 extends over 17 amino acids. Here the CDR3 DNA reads TGTGCCAGTAGTATCGGCAGAGGCAGCGGAAACGCCGGGGAGCTGTTTTTT. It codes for CASSIGRGSGNAGELFF.

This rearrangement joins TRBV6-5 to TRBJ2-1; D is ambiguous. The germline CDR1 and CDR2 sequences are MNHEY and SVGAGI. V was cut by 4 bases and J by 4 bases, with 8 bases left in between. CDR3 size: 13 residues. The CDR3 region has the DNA TGTGCCAGCAGTTCCGACTTTTACAATGAGCAGTTCTTC. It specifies CASSSDFYNEQFF.

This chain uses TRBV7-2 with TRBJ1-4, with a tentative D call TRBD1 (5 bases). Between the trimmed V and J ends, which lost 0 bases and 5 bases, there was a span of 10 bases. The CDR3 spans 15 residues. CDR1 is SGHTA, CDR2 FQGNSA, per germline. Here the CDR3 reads CASSLAGGLNEKLFF. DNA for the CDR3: TGTGCCAGCAGCTTAGCCGGGGGACTCAATGAAAAACTGTTTTTT.

CDR3 amino acids: CASSEFGTHADTQYF. The CDR3 nucleotides are TGCGCCAGCAGTGAGTTCGGGACTCATGCAGATACGCAGTATTTT. The rearrangement joins TRBV10-1 to TRBJ2-3; perhaps TRBD2 as D (6 bases). V was cut by 1 base and J by 4 bases, with 12 bases left in between. CDR3 length equals 15 residues. Looked up from germline, CDR1 is WNHNN and CDR2 is SYGVQD (reference sequence).

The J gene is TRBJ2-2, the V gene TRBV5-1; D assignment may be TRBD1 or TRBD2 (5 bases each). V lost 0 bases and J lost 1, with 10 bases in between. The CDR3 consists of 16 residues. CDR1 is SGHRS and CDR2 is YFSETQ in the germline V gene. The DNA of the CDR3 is TGCGCCAGCAGCTTGGTGTGGGACCTGAACACCGGGGAGCTGTTTTTT. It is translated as CASSLVWDLNTGELFF.

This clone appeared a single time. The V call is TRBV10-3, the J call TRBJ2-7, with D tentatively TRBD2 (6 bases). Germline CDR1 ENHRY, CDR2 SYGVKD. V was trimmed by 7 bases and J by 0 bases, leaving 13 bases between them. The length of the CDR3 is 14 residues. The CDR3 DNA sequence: TGTGCCATCAAAGGCGGAGGGAGCTCCTACGAGCAGTACTTC. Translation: CAIKGGGSSYEQYF.

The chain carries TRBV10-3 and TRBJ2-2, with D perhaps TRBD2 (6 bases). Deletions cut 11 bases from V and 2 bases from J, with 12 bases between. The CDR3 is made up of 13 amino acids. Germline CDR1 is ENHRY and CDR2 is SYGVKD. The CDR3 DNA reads TGTGCCCACGGGAGCTCTAACACCGGGGAGCTGTTTTTT. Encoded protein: CAHGSSNTGELFF.

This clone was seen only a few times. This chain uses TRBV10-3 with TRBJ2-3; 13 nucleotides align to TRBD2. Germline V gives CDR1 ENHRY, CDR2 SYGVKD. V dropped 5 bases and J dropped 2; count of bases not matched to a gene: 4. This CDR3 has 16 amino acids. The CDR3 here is CAISSGLAGNTDTQYF. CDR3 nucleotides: TGTGCCATCAGTTCGGGACTAGCGGGAAACACAGATACGCAGTATTTT.